This is a list of T cell receptor beta chains from one sample in a study of blood T cell repertoires in COVID-19. Assay used: immunoSEQ multiplex PCR; TCRdb lists only in-frame clones, some missing. The table records about 50,000 clones, about 75% of them present only once. Specimen: peripheral blood. The receptor source for this set is a man aged 45-60 years with active or convalescent COVID-19. Both conserved end residues are part of each CDR3. D genes are given only for firm matches. Clone sizes are given selectively: once, few, many, or a class where the clone is expanded.

J gene | clone size | V gene | D gene | CDR3 protein | CDR3 DNA
TRBJ1-6 | . | TRBV2 | . | CASSDRVPNISILSPLHF | TGTGCCAGCAGTGACAGGGTACCAAATATATCCATATTATCACCCCTCCACTTT
TRBJ2-3 | . | TRBV27 | . | CASSLTRVSDTQYF | TGTGCCAGCAGTTTGACCAGGGTCTCAGATACGCAGTATTTT
TRBJ2-7 | . | TRBV5-6 | . | CASSLQALLGAYEQYF | TGTGCCAGCAGCTTGCAGGCACTCCTAGGGGCCTACGAGCAGTACTTC
TRBJ1-6 | . | TRBV25-1 | TRBD1 | CASRDRGYSPLHF | TGTGCCAGCAGGGACAGGGGATATTCACCCCTCCACTTT
TRBJ1-1 | once | TRBV4-1 | . | CASSRLPSGTEAFF | TGCGCCAGCAGCCGCTTACCGTCGGGGACTGAAGCTTTCTTT
TRBJ2-7 | . | TRBV5-4 | TRBD1 | CASRDAGTGKPYEQYF | TGTGCCAGCAGAGACGCCGGGACAGGGAAACCATACGAGCAGTACTTC
TRBJ1-6 | . | TRBV10-3 | TRBD1 | CAITETGQGLSPLHF | TGTGCCATCACCGAGACTGGACAGGGCCTTTCACCCCTCCACTTT
TRBJ1-5 | . | TRBV19 | . | CASRSLTGNQPQHF | TGTGCCAGTAGGTCTCTCACAGGCAATCAGCCCCAGCATTTT
TRBJ2-7 | . | TRBV28 | TRBD2 | CASRISGGDNEQYF | TGTGCCAGCCGTATTAGCGGGGGAGATAACGAGCAGTACTTC
TRBJ1-1 | . | TRBV19 | TRBD1 | CASSLTGGRGTEAFF | TGTGCCAGTAGTCTGACAGGGGGAAGGGGCACTGAAGCTTTCTTT
TRBJ2-2 | . | TRBV6-6 | TRBD2 | CASSWEGYTGELFF | TGTGCCAGCAGTTGGGAGGGGTACACCGGGGAGCTGTTTTTT
TRBJ1-2 | . | TRBV19 | TRBD1 | CASSIFRTGDYGYTF | TGTGCCAGTAGTATCTTTCGGACAGGGGACTATGGCTACACCTTC
TRBJ2-5 | . | TRBV21-1 | . | CASSFLDLPVQETQYF | TGTGCCAGCAGCTTTCTAGACCTGCCAGTTCAAGAGACCCAGTACTTC
TRBJ1-4 | . | TRBV12-3/TRBV12-4 | . | CASSGGPLEKLFF | TGTGCCAGCAGCGGGGGGCCATTGGAAAAACTGTTTTTT
TRBJ2-7 | . | TRBV7-9 | . | CASSFSAYEQYF | TGTGCCAGCAGCTTTTCGGCCTACGAGCAGTACTTC
TRBJ2-5 | few | TRBV5-6 | TRBD2 | CASSLGTSGKGETQYF | TGTGCCAGCAGCTTAGGGACTAGCGGGAAGGGTGAGACCCAGTACTTC
TRBJ2-7 | . | TRBV5-4 | TRBD2 | CASSHSTSGRKNEQYF | TGTGCCAGCAGCCACAGTACTAGCGGGAGGAAAAACGAGCAGTACTTC
TRBJ2-5 | . | TRBV10-2 | TRBD2 | CASKGSGRDQETQYF | TGCGCCAGCAAGGGCAGCGGGAGGGACCAAGAGACCCAGTACTTC
TRBJ1-6 | . | TRBV5-1 | TRBD1 | CASSNTGGPNSPLHF | TGCGCCAGCAGCAACACAGGGGGTCCTAATTCACCCCTCCACTTT
TRBJ2-7 | . | TRBV29-1 | TRBD1 | CSGGDRDPYEQYF | TGCAGCGGGGGAGACAGGGATCCCTACGAGCAGTACTTC
TRBJ1-1 | . | TRBV19 | . | CASSSLQGITEAFF | TGTGCCAGTAGTAGCCTCCAGGGGATCACTGAAGCTTTCTTT
TRBJ1-4 | few | TRBV5-1 | . | CASSSDGGRSTEKLFF | TGCGCCAGCAGCTCCGACGGGGGGAGAAGTACTGAAAAACTGTTTTTT
TRBJ1-1 | . | TRBV3-1/TRBV3-2 | . | CASSQENFRAFF | TGTGCCAGCAGCCAAGAGAACTTTCGGGCTTTCTTT
TRBJ1-1 | . | TRBV6-5 | . | CASSAARSGTEAFF | TGTGCCAGCAGCGCGGCCCGGAGTGGCACTGAAGCTTTCTTT
TRBJ2-7 | . | TRBV5-6 | TRBD1 | CASSPRQGSYEQYF | TGTGCCAGCAGCCCCCGACAGGGCTCCTACGAGCAGTACTTC
TRBJ2-7 | . | TRBV5-6 | . | CASSLDPTGLSYEQYF | TGTGCCAGCAGCTTGGACCCGACAGGTCTTTCCTACGAGCAGTACTTC
TRBJ2-7 | . | TRBV7-7 | TRBD2 | CASSLGREPSYEQYF | TGTGCCAGCAGCTTAGGGCGGGAGCCCTCCTACGAGCAGTACTTC
TRBJ2-1 | . | TRBV2 | TRBD1 | CASNTDRGYHEQFF | TGTGCCAGCAATACGGACAGGGGGTATCATGAGCAGTTCTTC
TRBJ1-5 | once | TRBV6-5 | . | CASHWGADQPQHF | TGTGCCAGTCATTGGGGAGCGGATCAGCCCCAGCATTTT
TRBJ1-1 | . | TRBV15 | . | CATSSRQGNTEAFF | TGTGCCACCAGCAGTCGCCAGGGGAACACTGAAGCTTTCTTT
TRBJ2-7 | . | TRBV11-2 | TRBD1 | CASSDRGREQYF | TGTGCCAGCAGCGACAGGGGTAGGGAGCAGTACTTC
TRBJ2-7 | . | TRBV30 | TRBD1 | CARTGTGDDEQYF | TGTGCCCGAACCGGGACAGGGGACGACGAGCAGTACTTC
TRBJ1-2 | once | TRBV7-2 | TRBD1 | CASSFPGGDGYTF | TGTGCCAGCAGCTTTCCAGGGGGTGATGGCTACACCTTC
TRBJ2-5 | . | TRBV6-1 | . | CASSPPGETQYF | TGTGCCAGCAGTCCACCGGGAGAGACCCAGTACTTC
TRBJ1-1 | . | TRBV27 | . | CASSLLGAGGEAFF | TGTGCCAGCAGTTTATTGGGGGCGGGGGGTGAAGCTTTCTTT
TRBJ2-1 | . | TRBV11-1 | . | CASSFYRGGRDEQFF | TGTGCCAGCAGCTTCTATAGGGGGGGTAGGGATGAGCAGTTCTTC
TRBJ2-7 | . | TRBV6-5 | TRBD1 | CASSYRGQGTYEQYF | TGTGCCAGCAGTTACCGAGGACAGGGGACCTACGAGCAGTACTTC
TRBJ2-1 | . | TRBV5-4 | . | CASSPGTLYNEQFF | TGTGCCAGCAGCCCCGGTACCCTTTACAATGAGCAGTTCTTC